Following are 4 T cell receptor beta chains from one sample sequenced in a study of blood T cell repertoires in COVID-19. The data were produced by immunoSEQ multiplex PCR, yet TCRdb's version contains in-frame clones alone and is incomplete. The profile covers 200,000 to 250,000 clones, with around 84% appearing a single time and roughly 21% taken by the ten largest. The sample was peripheral blood. These receptors were obtained from a man between 25 and 39 years old with active or convalescent COVID-19.

This sequence joins TRBV7-9 and TRBJ2-2, with D tentatively TRBD2 (5 bases). The CDR3 consists of 15 residues. CDR1 is SEHNR and CDR2 is FQNEAQ in the germline V gene (reference sequence). Trimming removed 5 bases at V and 1 base at J, with 11 bases between. This CDR3 reads CASSGWEQNTGELFF. The CDR3 nucleotides are TGTGCCAGCAGCGGGTGGGAGCAGAACACCGGGGAGCTGTTTTTT.

This clone was observed a handful of times. This sequence joins TRBV11-2 and TRBJ2-7, with no clear D. Germline CDR1 is SGHAT and CDR2 is FQNNGV. Trimming stripped 5 bases from V and 2 bases from J, with 7 bases between. The CDR3 contains 12 residues. CDR3: CASSVAPYEQYF. The CDR3 DNA follows: TGTGCCAGCAGCGTGGCCCCCTACGAGCAGTACTTC.

The V gene is TRBV6-5, the J gene TRBJ2-5, with D possibly TRBD2 on 6 matching bases. This CDR3 contains 15 residues. Germline V gene sequence: CDR1 MNHEY, CDR2 SVGAGI. The V and J ends lost 6 bases and 4 bases respectively, with 18 bases between them. Here the CDR3 reads CASRVVWTNGETQYF. The CDR3 DNA is TGTGCCAGCAGAGTCGTTTGGACTAACGGAGAGACCCAGTACTTC.

The V call is TRBV19, the J call TRBJ1-2; D gene uncertain. The length of the CDR3 is 12 residues. The germline gives CDR1 LNHDA, CDR2 SQIVND (reference sequence). V lost 8 bases and J lost 2, with 9 bases in between. In nucleotides, the CDR3 is TGTGCCAGTCGCTTACAGAACTATGGCTACACCTTC. Protein: CASRLQNYGYTF.